This TCR beta chain is drawn from a study of cytomegalovirus exposure and HLA in healthy donors. Broader study findings: In a later analysis, TCR association rates varied by HLA locus: DRB1 most, HLA-C fewest. TCR beta V- and J-gene trimming, according to a later analysis, was linked to a missense DCLRE1C variant. Among CMV-associated TCR beta chains, most appeared HLA-restricted in a later analysis.

Germline V gene data show CDR1 as SQVTM and CDR2 as ANQGSEA. V dropped 6 bases and J dropped 3; count of bases not matched to a gene: 9. There are 14 residues in the CDR3. The PCR used 60 Vbeta and 13 Jbeta primers. TCRdb's table, derived via immunoSEQ multiplex PCR, lists solely in-frame clones and lacks some. Among about 55,000 clones listed, about 67% were seen once. As regards this clone: Its matching antigen is unknown.

Healthy bone marrow donors made up the donors. The sample consisted of PBMCs. The clonotype originates from a man aged 35-49 years in good health and CMV-seropositive. The genes are TRBV29-1 and TRBJ2-7, with 9 nucleotides matching TRBD1. CDR3: CSVDTGTGHYEQYF. Here the CDR3 DNA reads TGCAGCGTGGATACCGGGACAGGGCACTACGAGCAGTACTTC.